These 6 T cell receptor beta chains came from one sample sequenced in a study of T cell responses to AZD1222 COVID-19 vaccine. Method: immunoSEQ multiplex PCR; TCRdb's copy keeps in-frame clones and lacks some. The sample shows around 200,000 clones, 88% of them seen only once. The sample consisted of peripheral blood, taken 28 days after the second AZD1222 dose. The receptors were sampled from an adult who received the AZD1222 COVID-19 vaccine.

The chain uses TRBV7-2 and TRBJ2-5; a weak D match, TRBD1 (5 bases). Per germline, CDR1 SGHTA and CDR2 FQGNSA. The V end was cut by 5 bases, the J end by 1 base, with 14 bases between. The length of the CDR3 is 15 residues. CDR3 loop: CASSQGAVIQETQYF. Written as DNA, the CDR3 is TGTGCCAGCAGCCAGGGCGCGGTAATCCAAGAGACCCAGTACTTC.

Only a few counts were recorded for this clone. This rearrangement joins TRBV9 to TRBJ2-7; possibly TRBD2 for D (6 bases). Germline V gene data show CDR1 as SGDLS and CDR2 as YYNGEE. This CDR3 has 14 amino acids. V was trimmed by 4 bases and J by 6 bases, leaving 17 bases between them. CDR3 region: CASSPGTPIAEQYF. DNA of the CDR3: TGTGCCAGCAGCCCAGGGACTCCTATTGCCGAGCAGTACTTC.

The table lists this clone with a count of one. The genes are TRBV3-1 (or the pseudogene TRBV3-2) and TRBJ2-3, with TRBD1 matching over 9 bases. J lost 1 base, V lost 0 bases, and 2 bases had no gene match. CDR3 size: 16 residues. Germline V gives CDR1 LGHDT, CDR2 YNNKEL (reference sequence). The DNA of the CDR3 is TGTGCCAGCAGCCAAGAGAGGACAGGGGGCACAGATACGCAGTATTTT. Translating it yields CASSQERTGGTDTQYF.

This chain joins TRBV7-8 and TRBJ2-4; 9 bases map to TRBD2. V lost 0 bases and J lost 8; bases outside the gene matches: 14. The CDR3 has 18 residues. The germline V gene encodes CDR1 SGHVS and CDR2 FQNEAQ. CDR3 sequence (DNA): TGTGCCAGCAGCTTAGCTTTTAGCGGGAGAACTGGGGTGGACATTCAGTACTTC. The encoded protein is CASSLAFSGRTGVDIQYF.

The chain employs TRBV28 and TRBJ2-5; 7 nucleotides line up with TRBD1. Germline CDR1 MDHEN, CDR2 SYDVKM. V shed 5 bases, J shed 4 bases, and the junction held 7 bases outside the gene matches. CDR3 length: 14 residues. The CDR3 DNA sequence: TGTGCCAGCAGTCTCGACAGGGTCCGAGAGACCCAGTACTTC. Translating it yields CASSLDRVRETQYF.

The rearrangement uses TRBV19 and TRBJ2-1; D uncertain. The CDR3 consists of 14 residues. The germline V gene encodes CDR1 LNHDA and CDR2 SQIVND (reference sequence). The V and J ends lost 3 bases and 9 bases respectively, with 15 bases between them. This CDR3 reads CASSMGRNMGEQFF. In DNA form, the CDR3 reads TGTGCCAGTAGTATGGGTAGGAATATGGGTGAGCAGTTCTTC.